The rows below give T cell receptor beta chains drawn from one sample of a study of OX40 agonist ivuxolimab in advanced cancers. Only in-frame clones appear in the TCRdb table, and some are missing; sequencing was by immunoSEQ multiplex PCR. This sample yields 40,000 to 45,000 clones, of which around 80% are seen a single time; approximately 6.8% belongs to the top ten. The specimen was CD4+ or CD8+ T cells sorted from blood, collected in a trial of the OX40 agonist ivuxolimab. The receptors stem from an adult with an advanced solid tumor such as melanoma, head and neck, liver or kidney cancer. CDR3s include the opening cysteine and the closing phenylalanine or tryptophan. D genes are given only for firm matches. Clone size is not always given. Where it is, it says once, few, many or a class for expanded clones.

few	TRBV2	TRBJ2-1	NA	CATSSALGDNEQFF	TGTGCCACCTCTAGCGCACTAGGGGACAATGAGCAGTTCTTC
NA	TRBV7-9	TRBJ1-2	NA	CASSLVGEGYTF	TGTGCCAGCAGCTTAGTTGGGGAAGGCTACACCTTC
NA	TRBV21-1	TRBJ1-1	NA	CAAAGGMNTEAFF	TGTGCCGCCGCAGGGGGAATGAACACTGAAGCTTTCTTT
NA	TRBV5-1	TRBJ1-4	NA	CASSLGRTDEKLFF	TGCGCCAGCAGCTTGGGCCGGACGGATGAAAAACTGTTTTTT
NA	TRBV5-1	TRBJ2-1	TRBD2	CASSWTSGSRYNEQFF	TGCGCCAGCAGCTGGACTAGCGGGAGTAGATACAATGAGCAGTTCTTC
NA	TRBV7-9	TRBJ1-5	NA	CASSRSWGGNQPQHF	TGTGCCAGCAGCCGTAGCTGGGGGGGCAATCAGCCCCAGCATTTT
NA	TRBV6-5	TRBJ2-3	NA	CASSYRSPAGGDTQYF	TGTGCCAGCAGTTACCGGAGCCCGGCCGGAGGAGATACGCAGTATTTT
NA	TRBV7-2	TRBJ2-3	NA	CASSSGTDTQYF	TGTGCCAGCAGTTCTGGAACAGATACGCAGTATTTT
NA	TRBV9	TRBJ2-7	NA	CASLPFGASLYEQYF	TGTGCCAGCCTCCCCTTTGGGGCTAGCCTCTACGAGCAGTACTTC
NA	TRBV4-3	TRBJ2-2	NA	CASSQDKHPFANTGELFF	TGCGCCAGCAGCCAAGATAAGCACCCCTTCGCGAACACCGGGGAGCTGTTTTTT
NA	TRBV6-6	TRBJ2-7	TRBD2	CASSPPLAGANEQYF	TGTGCCAGCAGTCCTCCGCTAGCGGGAGCGAACGAGCAGTACTTC
NA	TRBV20-1	TRBJ2-3	NA	CSASSTDTQYF	TGCAGTGCTAGCTCGACTGATACGCAGTATTTT
NA	TRBV10-2	TRBJ2-5	NA	CASTRNEQETQYF	TGCGCCAGCACCAGAAATGAACAAGAGACCCAGTACTTC
NA	TRBV11-2	TRBJ2-5	TRBD1	CASSSPDRGQETQYF	TGTGCCAGCAGCTCGCCGGACAGGGGCCAAGAGACCCAGTACTTC
NA	TRBV10-1	TRBJ1-1	NA	CASSDGTNTEAFF	TGCGCCAGCAGTGACGGGACGAACACTGAAGCTTTCTTT
NA	TRBV9	TRBJ1-3	NA	CASSPPGVSGNTIYF	TGTGCCAGCAGCCCCCCAGGGGTCTCTGGAAACACCATATATTTT
once	TRBV9	TRBJ1-4	NA	CASSPWKGNEKLFF	TGTGCCAGCAGCCCTTGGAAGGGGAATGAAAAACTGTTTTTT
NA	TRBV11-2	TRBJ2-1	TRBD2	CASSLSSGINNEQFF	TGTGCCAGCAGCTTGAGTAGCGGGATCAACAATGAGCAGTTCTTC
few	TRBV5-1	TRBJ2-1	TRBD1	CASSLAGGAYNEQFF	TGCGCCAGCAGCTTGGCAGGGGGCGCTTACAATGAGCAGTTCTTC
NA	TRBV5-5	TRBJ2-5	NA	CASSTKTGGETQYF	TGTGCCAGCAGCACGAAGACAGGAGGAGAGACCCAGTACTTC
NA	TRBV9	TRBJ2-7	NA	CASGPTGYEQYF	TGTGCCAGCGGGCCGACAGGTTACGAGCAGTACTTC
once	TRBV7-9	TRBJ1-3	NA	CASSWAASGNTIYF	TGTGCCAGCAGCTGGGCGGCTAGTGGAAACACCATATATTTT
NA	TRBV18	TRBJ1-1	NA	CASSPPTGITEAFF	TGTGCCAGCTCACCCCCTACAGGGATCACTGAAGCTTTCTTT
NA	TRBV6-5	TRBJ1-1	NA	CASSFKGSTEAFF	TGTGCCAGCAGTTTCAAGGGCAGCACTGAAGCTTTCTTT
NA	TRBV5-1	TRBJ1-6	NA	CASSLATGERDNSPLHF	TGCGCCAGCAGCTTGGCGACTGGGGAGAGAGATAATTCACCCCTCCACTTT
NA	TRBV10-3	TRBJ1-2	TRBD1	CAISDFDRASYGYTF	TGTGCCATCAGTGACTTTGACAGGGCATCCTATGGCTACACCTTC
NA	TRBV6-5	TRBJ2-7	NA	CASSSTGLGDYEQYF	TGTGCCAGCAGCTCAACAGGGTTGGGGGACTACGAGCAGTACTTC
NA	TRBV19	TRBJ2-3	NA	CASRNVDTQYF	TGTGCCAGTAGGAACGTAGATACGCAGTATTTT
NA	TRBV7-6	TRBJ1-5	TRBD1	CASSDGTGVQPQHF	TGTGCCAGCAGCGACGGGACAGGGGTTCAGCCCCAGCATTTT
NA	TRBV12-5	TRBJ1-5	TRBD1	CASAPGQGAWQPQHF	TGTGCTAGTGCCCCGGGACAGGGGGCATGGCAGCCCCAGCATTTT
once	TRBV6-1	TRBJ2-1	TRBD1	CASSEVPGQGYNEQFF	TGTGCCAGCAGTGAAGTACCGGGACAGGGCTACAATGAGCAGTTCTTC
NA	TRBV5-1	TRBJ1-2	TRBD1	CASSLGTGYGYTF	TGCGCCAGCAGCTTGGGGACAGGCTATGGCTACACCTTC
once	TRBV5-1	TRBJ2-3	NA	CASSLNTDTQYF	TGCGCCAGCAGCTTGAACACAGATACGCAGTATTTT
once	TRBV2	TRBJ2-3	TRBD2	CASRDPLADLTDTQYF	TGTGCCAGCAGGGACCCACTAGCGGATTTGACAGATACGCAGTATTTT
NA	TRBV18	TRBJ2-5	TRBD2	CASSPYSGGPQETQYF	TGTGCCAGCTCACCATATAGCGGGGGCCCACAAGAGACCCAGTACTTC
few	TRBV7-2	TRBJ2-2	NA	CASSLDTGELFF	TGTGCCAGCAGCTTAGACACCGGGGAGCTGTTTTTT
NA	TRBV5-4	TRBJ1-1	NA	CASSPQGNTEAFF	TGTGCCAGCAGCCCACAGGGGAACACTGAAGCTTTCTTT
NA	TRBV10-1	TRBJ1-2	NA	CASRKTYGYTF	TGCGCATCGCGAAAGACCTATGGCTACACCTTC
NA	TRBV2	TRBJ2-3	NA	CASTIGIDTQYF	TGTGCCAGCACCATCGGAATAGATACGCAGTATTTT
NA	TRBV2	TRBJ1-2	TRBD1	CAGSARTGHGYTF	TGTGCCGGCAGCGCGCGGACAGGGCATGGCTACACCTTC
NA	TRBV18	TRBJ1-2	NA	CASSSGRISANYGYTF	TGTGCCAGCTCTTCGGGACGGATCTCGGCGAACTATGGCTACACCTTC
NA	TRBV28	TRBJ2-7	NA	CASSPGSLNEQYF	TGTGCCAGCAGTCCCGGGTCCCTAAATGAGCAGTACTTC
NA	TRBV18	TRBJ2-3	TRBD1	CASSPEDRVADTQYF	TGTGCCAGCTCACCAGAGGACAGGGTTGCAGATACGCAGTATTTT
NA	TRBV7-2	TRBJ1-1	NA	CASSGQPNTEAFF	TGTGCCAGCAGCGGCCAGCCGAACACTGAAGCTTTCTTT
few	TRBV10-3	TRBJ2-3	NA	CAISAGADTDTQYF	TGTGCCATCAGTGCTGGAGCGGACACAGATACGCAGTATTTT